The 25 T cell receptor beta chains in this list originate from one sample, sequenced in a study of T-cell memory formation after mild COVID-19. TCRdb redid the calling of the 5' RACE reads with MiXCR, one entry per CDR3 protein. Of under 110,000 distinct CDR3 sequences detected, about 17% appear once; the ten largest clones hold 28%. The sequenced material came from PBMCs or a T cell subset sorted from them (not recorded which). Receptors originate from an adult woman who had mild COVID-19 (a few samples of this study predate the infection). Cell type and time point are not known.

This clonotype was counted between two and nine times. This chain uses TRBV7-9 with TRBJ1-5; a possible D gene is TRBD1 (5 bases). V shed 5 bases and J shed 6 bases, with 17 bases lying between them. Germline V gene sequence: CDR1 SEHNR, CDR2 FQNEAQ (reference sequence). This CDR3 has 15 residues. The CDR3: CASSPTGQGGQPQHF. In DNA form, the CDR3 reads TGTGCCAGCAGCCCCACGGGGCAGGGAGGTCAGCCCCAGCATTTT.

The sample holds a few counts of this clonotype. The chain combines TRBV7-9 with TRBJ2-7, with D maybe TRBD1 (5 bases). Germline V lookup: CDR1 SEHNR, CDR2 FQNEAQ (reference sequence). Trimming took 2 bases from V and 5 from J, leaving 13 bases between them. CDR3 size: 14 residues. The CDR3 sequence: CASSLTSGLDEQYF. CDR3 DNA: TGTGCCAGCAGCTTAACCTCAGGGTTGGACGAGCAGTACTTC. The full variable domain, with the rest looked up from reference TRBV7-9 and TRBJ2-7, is DTGVSQNPRHKITKRGQNVTFRCDPISEHNRLYWYRQTLGQGPEFLTYFQNEAQLEKSRLLSDRFSAERPKGSFSTLEIQRTEQGDSAMYLCASSLTSGLDEQYFGPGTRLTVT.

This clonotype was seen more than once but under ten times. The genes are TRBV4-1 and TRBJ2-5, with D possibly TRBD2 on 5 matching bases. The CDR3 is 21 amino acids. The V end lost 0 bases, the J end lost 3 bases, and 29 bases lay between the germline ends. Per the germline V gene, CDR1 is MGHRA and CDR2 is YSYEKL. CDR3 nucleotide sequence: TGCGCCAGCAGCCAAGAAGAACTGACGGGTCTAGCTCTAGCCGCGGAAGAGACCCAGTACTTC. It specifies CASSQEELTGLALAAEETQYF.

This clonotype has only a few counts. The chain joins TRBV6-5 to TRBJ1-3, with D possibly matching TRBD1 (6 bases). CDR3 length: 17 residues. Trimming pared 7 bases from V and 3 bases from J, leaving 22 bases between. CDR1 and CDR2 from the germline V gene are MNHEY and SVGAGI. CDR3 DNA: TGTGCCAGCACCCCCCGTCGTGGGGGCTTGGTTGGAAACACCATATATTTT. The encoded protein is CASTPRRGGLVGNTIYF.

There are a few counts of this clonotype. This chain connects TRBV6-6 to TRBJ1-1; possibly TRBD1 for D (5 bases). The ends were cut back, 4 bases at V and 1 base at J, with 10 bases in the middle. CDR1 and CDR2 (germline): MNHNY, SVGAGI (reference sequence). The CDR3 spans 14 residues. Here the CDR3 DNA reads TGTGCCAGCAGTTGGGGACGCAGGAACACTGAAGCTTTCTTT. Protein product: CASSWGRRNTEAFF.

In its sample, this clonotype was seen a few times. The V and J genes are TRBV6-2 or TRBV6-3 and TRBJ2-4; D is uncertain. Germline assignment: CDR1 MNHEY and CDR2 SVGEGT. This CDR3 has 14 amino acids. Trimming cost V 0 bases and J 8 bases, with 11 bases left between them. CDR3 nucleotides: TGTGCCAGCAGTTACTCTGAGTATCGGCACATTCAGTACTTC. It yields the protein CASSYSEYRHIQYF.

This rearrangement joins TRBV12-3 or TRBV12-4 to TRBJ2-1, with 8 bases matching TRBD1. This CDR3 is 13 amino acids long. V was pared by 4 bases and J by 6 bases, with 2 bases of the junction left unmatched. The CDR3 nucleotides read TGTGCCAGCAGTTGGACAGGGTCCAATGAGCAGTTCTTC. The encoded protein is CASSWTGSNEQFF.

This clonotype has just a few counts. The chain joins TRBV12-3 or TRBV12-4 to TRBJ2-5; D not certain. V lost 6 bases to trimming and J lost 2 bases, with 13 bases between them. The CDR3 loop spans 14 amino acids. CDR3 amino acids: CASSLPGEQETQYF. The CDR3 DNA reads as TGTGCCAGCAGCCTCCCCGGAGAGCAAGAGACCCAGTACTTC.

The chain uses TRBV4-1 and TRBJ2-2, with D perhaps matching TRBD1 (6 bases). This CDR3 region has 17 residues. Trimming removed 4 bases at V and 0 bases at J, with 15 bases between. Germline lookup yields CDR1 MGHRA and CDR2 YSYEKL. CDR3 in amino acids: CASSPAPGTTNTGELFF. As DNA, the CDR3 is TGCGCCAGCAGCCCTGCTCCCGGGACAACGAACACCGGGGAGCTGTTTTTT.

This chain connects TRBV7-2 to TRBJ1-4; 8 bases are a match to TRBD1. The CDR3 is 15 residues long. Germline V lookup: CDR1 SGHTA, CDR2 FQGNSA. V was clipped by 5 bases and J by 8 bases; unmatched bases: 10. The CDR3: CASSHLGQGVEKLFF. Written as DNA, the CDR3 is TGTGCCAGCAGCCACCTCGGACAGGGTGTGGAAAAACTGTTTTTT.

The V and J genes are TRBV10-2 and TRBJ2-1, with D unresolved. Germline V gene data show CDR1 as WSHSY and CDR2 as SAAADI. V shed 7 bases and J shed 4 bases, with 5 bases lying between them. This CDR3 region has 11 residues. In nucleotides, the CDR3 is TGCGCCAGCATAGGGTACAATGAGCAGTTCTTC. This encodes CASIGYNEQFF.

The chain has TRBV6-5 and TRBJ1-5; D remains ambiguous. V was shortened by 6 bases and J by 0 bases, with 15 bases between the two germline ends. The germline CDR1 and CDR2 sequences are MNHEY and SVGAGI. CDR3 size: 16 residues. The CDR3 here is CASSPLFANSNQPQHF. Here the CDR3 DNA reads TGTGCCAGCAGCCCCCTCTTCGCCAATAGCAATCAGCCCCAGCATTTT.

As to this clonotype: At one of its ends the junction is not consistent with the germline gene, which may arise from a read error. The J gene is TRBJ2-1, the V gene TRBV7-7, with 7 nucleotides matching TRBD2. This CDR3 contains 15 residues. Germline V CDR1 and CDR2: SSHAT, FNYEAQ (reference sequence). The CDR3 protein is CASSFSGDSYNEQFF. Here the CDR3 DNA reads TGTGCTAGCAGCTTCAGCGGGGACTCCTACAATGAGCAGTTCTTC.

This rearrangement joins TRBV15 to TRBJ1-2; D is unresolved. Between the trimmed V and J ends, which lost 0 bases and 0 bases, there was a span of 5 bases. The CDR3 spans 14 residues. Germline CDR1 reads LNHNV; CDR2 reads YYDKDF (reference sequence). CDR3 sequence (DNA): TGTGCCACCAGCAGAGACGGGGCTAACTATGGCTACACCTTC. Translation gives CATSRDGANYGYTF.

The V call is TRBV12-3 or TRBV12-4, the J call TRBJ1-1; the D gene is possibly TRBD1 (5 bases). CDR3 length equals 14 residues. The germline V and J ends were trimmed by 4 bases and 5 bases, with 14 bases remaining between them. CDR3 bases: TGTGCCAGCAGTTACCCAGGGAGAGGAACTGAAGCTTTCTTT. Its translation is CASSYPGRGTEAFF.

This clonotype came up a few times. CDR3 protein: CASSPGTGVYEQYF. CDR3 bases: TGCGCCAGCAGCCCGGGGACAGGAGTATACGAGCAGTACTTC. The V gene is TRBV5-1, the J gene TRBJ2-7; the match to TRBD1 covers 8 bases. The CDR3 runs 14 residues. Germline loops: CDR1 SGHRS, CDR2 YFSETQ. V shed 4 bases, J shed 4 bases, and the junction held 7 bases outside the gene matches.

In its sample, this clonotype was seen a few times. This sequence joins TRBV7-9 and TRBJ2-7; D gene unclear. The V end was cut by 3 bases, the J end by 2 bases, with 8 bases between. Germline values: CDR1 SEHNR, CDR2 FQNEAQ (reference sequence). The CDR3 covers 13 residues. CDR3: CASSLEQPYEQYF. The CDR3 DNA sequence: TGTGCCAGCAGCTTGGAACAGCCCTACGAGCAGTACTTC.

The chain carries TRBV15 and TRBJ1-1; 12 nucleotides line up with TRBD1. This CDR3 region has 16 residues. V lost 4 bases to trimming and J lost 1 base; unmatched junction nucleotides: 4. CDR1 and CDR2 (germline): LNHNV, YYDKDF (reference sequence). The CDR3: CATSTGTGGWNTEAFF. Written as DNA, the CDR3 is TGTGCCACCAGCACAGGGACAGGGGGCTGGAACACTGAAGCTTTCTTT.

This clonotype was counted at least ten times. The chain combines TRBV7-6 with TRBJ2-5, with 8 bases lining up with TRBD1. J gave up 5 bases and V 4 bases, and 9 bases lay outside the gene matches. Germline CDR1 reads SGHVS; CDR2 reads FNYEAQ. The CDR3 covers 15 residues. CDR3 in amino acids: CASSSHGTGGETQYF. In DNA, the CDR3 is TGTGCCAGCAGCTCCCATGGGACAGGAGGGGAGACCCAGTACTTC.

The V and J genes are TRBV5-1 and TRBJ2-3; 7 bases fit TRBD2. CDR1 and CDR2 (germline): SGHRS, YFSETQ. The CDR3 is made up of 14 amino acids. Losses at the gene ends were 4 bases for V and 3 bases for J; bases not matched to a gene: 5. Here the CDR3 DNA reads TGCGCCAGCAGCGCCGGAGCGGGGACAGATACGCAGTATTTT. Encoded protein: CASSAGAGTDTQYF.

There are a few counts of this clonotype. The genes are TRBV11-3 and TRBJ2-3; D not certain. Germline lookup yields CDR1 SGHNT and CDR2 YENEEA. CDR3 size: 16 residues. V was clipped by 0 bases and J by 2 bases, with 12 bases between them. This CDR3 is CASSLDGLGPTDTQYF. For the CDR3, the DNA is TGTGCCAGCAGCTTAGATGGTTTGGGTCCCACAGATACGCAGTATTTT.

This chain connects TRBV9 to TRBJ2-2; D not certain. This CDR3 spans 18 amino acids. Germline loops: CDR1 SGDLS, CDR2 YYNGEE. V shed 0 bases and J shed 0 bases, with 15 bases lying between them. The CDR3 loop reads CASSVGPWESANTGELFF. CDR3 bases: TGTGCCAGCAGCGTAGGACCCTGGGAATCCGCGAACACCGGGGAGCTGTTTTTT. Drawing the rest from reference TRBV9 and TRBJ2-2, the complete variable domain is DSGVTQTPKHLITATGQRVTLRCSPRSGDLSVYWYQQSLDQGLQFLIQYYNGEERAKGNILERFSAQQFPDLHSELNLSSLELGDSALYFCASSVGPWESANTGELFFGEGSRLTVL.

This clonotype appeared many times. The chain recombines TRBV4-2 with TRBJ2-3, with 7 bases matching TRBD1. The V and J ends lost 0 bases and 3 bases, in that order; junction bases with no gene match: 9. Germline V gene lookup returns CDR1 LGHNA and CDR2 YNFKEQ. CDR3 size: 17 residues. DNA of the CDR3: TGTGCCAGCAGCCAAGAGGGAACACAGGGGCCTACAGATACGCAGTATTTT. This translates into CASSQEGTQGPTDTQYF.

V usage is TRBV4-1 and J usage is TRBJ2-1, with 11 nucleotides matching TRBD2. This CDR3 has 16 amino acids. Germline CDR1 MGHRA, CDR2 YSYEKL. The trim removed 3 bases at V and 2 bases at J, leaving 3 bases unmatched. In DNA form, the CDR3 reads TGCGCCAGCAGCCAGGGGACTAGCGGTACCTACAATGAGCAGTTCTTC. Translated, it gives CASSQGTSGTYNEQFF.

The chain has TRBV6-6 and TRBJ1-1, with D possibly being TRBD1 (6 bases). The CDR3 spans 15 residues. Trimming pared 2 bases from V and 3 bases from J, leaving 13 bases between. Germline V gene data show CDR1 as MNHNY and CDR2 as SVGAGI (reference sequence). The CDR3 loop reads CASSYPTGRDTEAFF. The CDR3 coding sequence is TGTGCCAGCAGTTACCCCACAGGGAGGGACACTGAAGCTTTCTTT.